The T cell receptor beta chain described here comes from a study of Graves' ophthalmopathy and Graves' hyperthyroidism. Per the germline V gene, CDR1 is SGHAT and CDR2 is FQNNGV. The CDR3 has 15 amino acids. The trim removed 6 bases at V and 8 bases at J, leaving 12 bases unmatched. This clonotype has at least ten counts. Amplification of the TCR beta CDR3 regions used RNA transcripts (as template). RT-PCR with HTBI primers came first, then second-round multiplex PCR. A single record per CDR3 protein comes from TCRdb applying MiXCR to the multiplex PCR reads. The sample has a few hundred thousand distinct CDR3 sequences, approximately 18% seen once; the top ten hold 2.4%. Stable hyperthyroidism denotes an absence of ophthalmopathy throughout 18 months of follow-up.

The sequenced sample was peripheral blood. The genes are TRBV11-2 and TRBJ1-2; 10 bases are a match to TRBD1. The sequence derives from an adult woman with stable Graves' hyperthyroidism. In DNA form, the CDR3 reads TGTGCCAGCAGAATAGGGGGACAGGGGAGACGCGGCTACACCTTC. Its translation is CASRIGGQGRRGYTF.